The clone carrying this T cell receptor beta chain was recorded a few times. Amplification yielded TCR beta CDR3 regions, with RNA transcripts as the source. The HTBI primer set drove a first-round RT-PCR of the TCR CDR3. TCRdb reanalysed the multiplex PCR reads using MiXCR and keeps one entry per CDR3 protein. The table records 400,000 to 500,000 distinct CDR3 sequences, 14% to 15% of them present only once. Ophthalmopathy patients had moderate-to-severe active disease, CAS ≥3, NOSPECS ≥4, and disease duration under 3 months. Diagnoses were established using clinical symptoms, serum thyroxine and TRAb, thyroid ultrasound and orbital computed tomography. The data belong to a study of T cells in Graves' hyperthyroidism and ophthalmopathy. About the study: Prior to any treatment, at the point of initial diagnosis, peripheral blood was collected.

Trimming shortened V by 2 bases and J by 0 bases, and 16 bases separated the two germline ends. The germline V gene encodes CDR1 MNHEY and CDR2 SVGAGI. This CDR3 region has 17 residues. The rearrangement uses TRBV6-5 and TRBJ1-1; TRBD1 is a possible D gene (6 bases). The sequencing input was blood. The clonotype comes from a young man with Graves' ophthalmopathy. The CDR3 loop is CASSYLAGELMNTEAFF. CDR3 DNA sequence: TGTGCCAGCAGTTACCTGGCAGGGGAACTCATGAACACTGAAGCTTTCTTT.